The present entry profiles one T cell receptor beta chain with its context. The target antigen is unknown. This record belongs to a study of shared clonotypes between healthy human individuals. Turning to the study itself: The donor group consisted of two women and three men, aged 18 to 49.

CD8 cells regarded as naive lacked CD45RO, were positively chosen for CCR7, and omitted terminally differentiated effector memory CD45RA+ cells. Every subset's genomic DNA went evenly onto several immunoSEQ plates. Here immunoSEQ multiplex PCR was the method, and the copy in TCRdb shows in-frame clones only, minus some. The data contain about 750,000 clones, around 92% of them seen just once; the ten biggest clones take up around 24%. Study-level points and caveats: Against clonotypes common to all four donors, non-shared ones had lower generation probabilities.

This receptor was identified in a man younger than 40 in good health. Sequenced sample: naive CD8+ T cells sorted from blood.

CDR3: CASSLGSQGGSYEQYF. CDR3 DNA: TGTGCCAGCAGCTTGGGGTCGCAGGGGGGGTCCTACGAGCAGTACTTC. The chain combines TRBV5-4 with TRBJ2-7; D tentatively reads TRBD1 or TRBD2 (7 bases each). The CDR3 extends over 16 amino acids. Trimming left V 0 bases short and J 1 base short, with 14 bases between. Germline V gene data show CDR1 as SGHNT and CDR2 as YYREEE (reference sequence).